The 20 T cell receptor beta chains in this list originate from one sample, sequenced in a study of graft-versus-host responses after intestinal transplantation (dated by TCRdb to the early 2020s). Their target antigens are unknown. Sample time point, as interpreted from the label and publication: cells obtained before transplantation from donor or recipient. Library creation used the immunoSEQ multiplex PCR assay. The immuneACCESS repertoire file appears here via TCRdb, limited to in-frame rearrangements. These files lack a portion of the clones; in checked studies, under half of the deficit traces to unresolved V genes, and the cause of the others is not known. The sample data list tens of thousands of clones, and approximately 96% of these were observed just once. The ten largest clones represent roughly 0.58% of the sample. The sample in question was unstimulated CD8+ T cells sorted from spleen or lymph node cells, obtained before transplant. The receptors come from a human donor who was the organ donor for an intestinal transplant.

This chain connects TRBV27 to TRBJ2-1; possible D gene TRBD1, 6 bases. Trimming left V 5 bases short and J 6 bases short, with 17 bases between. CDR3 size: 15 residues. Germline-derived CDR1 and CDR2 are MNHEY and SMNVEV (reference sequence). CDR3 DNA: TGTGCCAGCAGTGTCGGGACACCCGGGTTCAATGAGCAGTTCTTC. Translation gives CASSVGTPGFNEQFF.

This clone has a single count. The rearrangement links TRBV11-2 to TRBJ2-1; a possible D gene is TRBD2 (6 bases). With 5 bases removed from V and 2 bases from J, the gap between germline ends came to 13 bases. The CDR3 extends over 15 amino acids. Germline-derived CDR1 and CDR2 are SGHAT and FQNNGV. CDR3 DNA sequence: TGTGCCAGCAGCCAGGGACTCAGACCCTACAATGAGCAGTTCTTC. It is translated as CASSQGLRPYNEQFF.

V gene TRBV13 combines with J gene TRBJ2-2; D not certain. This CDR3 contains 14 residues. Germline V gene lookup returns CDR1 PRHDT and CDR2 FYEKMQ (reference sequence). Deletions cut 3 bases from V and 6 bases from J, with 11 bases between. Here the CDR3 DNA reads TGTGCCAGCAGCTTCGTAAATCGGGCCGGGGAGCTGTTTTTT. It specifies CASSFVNRAGELFF.

The chain joins TRBV7-6 to TRBJ1-4; D is unresolved. V gave up 1 base and J gave up 4 bases, with 7 bases separating them. Germline V lookup: CDR1 SGHVS, CDR2 FNYEAQ. The CDR3 totals 14 residues. The CDR3 DNA is TGTGCCAGCAGCTTAGGACGGATTAATGAAAAACTGTTTTTT. Protein product: CASSLGRINEKLFF.

The chain has TRBV10-3 and TRBJ1-1; maybe TRBD1 (6 bases). Trimming took off 10 bases at V and 3 bases at J, with 24 bases between the two ends. There are 16 residues in the CDR3. Germline V CDR1 and CDR2: ENHRY, SYGVKD. Written as DNA, the CDR3 is TGTGCCAGCACACAGGGTAGCTTTTCTTGGGACACTGAAGCTTTCTTT. Its translation: CASTQGSFSWDTEAFF.

This chain connects TRBV7-2 to TRBJ2-5; D uncertain. The assigned J gene may be wrong: the sequence end matches TRBJ2-7 better. The CDR3 loop spans 16 amino acids. Germline V gene sequence: CDR1 SGHTA, CDR2 FQGNSA. This CDR3 reads CASSPFYTWGAYEQYF. DNA for the CDR3: TGTGCCAGCAGCCCTTTTTATACTTGGGGTGCCTACGAGCAGTACTTC.

This chain connects TRBV4-2 to TRBJ2-3; 11 nucleotides agree with TRBD2. CDR1 and CDR2 from the germline V gene are LGHNA and YNFKEQ. The CDR3 loop spans 18 amino acids. V dropped 0 bases and J dropped 2; count of bases not matched to a gene: 7. The CDR3 bases are TGTGCCAGCAGCCAAGAGGTAGCGGGGGGGTATATCACAGATACGCAGTATTTT. It codes for CASSQEVAGGYITDTQYF.

The chain links TRBV27 to TRBJ1-2; no definite D call. The CDR3 loop spans 16 amino acids. The germline V and J ends were trimmed by 4 bases and 3 bases, with 18 bases remaining between them. In germline, CDR1 is MNHEY, CDR2 SMNVEV (reference sequence). The CDR3 region has the DNA TGTGCCAGCAGTTCGACCCTTCCCGGCCCGGACTATGGCTACACCTTC. Protein: CASSSTLPGPDYGYTF.

The gene calls are TRBV11-2 and TRBJ2-1; 12 bases match TRBD2. This CDR3 has 16 residues. Per germline, CDR1 SGHAT and CDR2 FQNNGV. V shed 3 bases and J 6 bases; nucleotides not matched to a gene: 6. The CDR3 loop reads CASSFLAGGRGNEQFF. For the CDR3, the DNA is TGTGCCAGCAGCTTCCTAGCGGGGGGGCGGGGCAATGAGCAGTTCTTC.

This rearrangement joins TRBV27 to TRBJ1-1, with D maybe TRBD1 (6 bases). V lost 0 bases and J lost 2, with 10 bases in between. Germline V gene data show CDR1 as MNHEY and CDR2 as SMNVEV (reference sequence). CDR3 length: 15 residues. CDR3 sequence: CASSLSSGANTEAFF. CDR3 nucleotide sequence: TGTGCCAGCAGTTTATCGTCGGGGGCTAACACTGAAGCTTTCTTT.

J is TRBJ2-3 and V is TRBV11-2, with 7 bases that match TRBD2. Germline CDR1 SGHAT, CDR2 FQNNGV. The V segment lost 0 bases and the J segment 4 bases; nucleotides outside the gene matches: 10. The CDR3 has 17 residues. CDR3 residues: CASSLDPLAIGADTQYF. For the CDR3, the DNA is TGTGCCAGCAGCTTAGACCCACTAGCGATAGGGGCAGATACGCAGTATTTT.

This chain joins TRBV9 and TRBJ1-1; D gene uncertain. From germline, CDR1 is SGDLS and CDR2 YYNGEE. The CDR3 covers 16 residues. The V gene lost 2 bases and the J gene lost 1 base, with 15 bases spanning the gap. The CDR3: CASSVDGVVSNTEAFF. In DNA, the CDR3 is TGTGCCAGCAGCGTCGACGGGGTGGTTTCGAACACTGAAGCTTTCTTT.

The table lists this clone with a count of one. The chain has TRBV7-8 and TRBJ2-7; D remains unclear. V lost 0 bases and J lost 3, with 15 bases in between. Per germline, CDR1 SGHVS and CDR2 FQNEAQ. The CDR3 length is 16 residues. CDR3 coding DNA: TGTGCCAGCAGCTTAGCGTGGTACAGCTGGGGCTACGAGCAGTACTTC. This sequence encodes CASSLAWYSWGYEQYF. The whole variable domain, remainder taken from reference TRBV7-8 and TRBJ2-7, is GAGVSQSPRYKVAKRGQDVALRCDPISGHVSLFWYQQALGQGPEFLTYFQNEAQLDKSGLPSDRFFAERPEGSVSTLKIQRTQQEDSAVYLCASSLAWYSWGYEQYFGPGTRLTVT.

V is TRBV5-1 and J is TRBJ2-5; D possibly corresponds to TRBD2 (5 bases). CDR1 is SGHRS and CDR2 is YFSETQ in the germline V gene. This CDR3 comprises 14 residues. V dropped 7 bases and J dropped 2 bases, with 15 bases sitting between them. The CDR3: CASYPQDLQETQYF. CDR3 DNA sequence: TGCGCCAGCTACCCCCAGGACTTACAAGAGACCCAGTACTTC. The full variable domain, in which reference TRBV5-1 and TRBJ2-5 provide the parts outside the CDR3, is KAGVTQTPRYLIKTRGQQVTLSCSPISGHRSVSWYQQTPGQGLQFLFEYFSETQRNKGNFPGRFSGRQFSNSRSEMNVSTLELGDSALYLCASYPQDLQETQYFGPGTRLLVL.

V usage is TRBV13 and J usage is TRBJ2-7; 8 bases line up with TRBD2. The CDR3 has 15 amino acids. Germline CDR1 reads PRHDT; CDR2 reads FYEKMQ (reference sequence). Germline trimming cut 0 bases from V and 7 bases from J; bases unmatched to any gene: 8. The CDR3 DNA reads as TGTGCCAGCAGCTTAGGCCTAGGACTAGCCGGGGAGCAGTACTTC. Encoded protein: CASSLGLGLAGEQYF.

This clone was seen just once. This chain connects TRBV7-6 to TRBJ1-2; 7 bases map to TRBD1. CDR3 length equals 15 residues. Germline values: CDR1 SGHVS, CDR2 FNYEAQ. Trimming cost V 1 base and J 3 bases; bases outside gene matches: 5. CDR3 loop: CASSLEGAGDYGYTF. The CDR3 coding sequence is TGTGCCAGCAGCTTAGAGGGGGCAGGGGACTATGGCTACACCTTC.

This sequence joins TRBV27 and TRBJ2-4; D is ambiguous. Germline-derived CDR1 and CDR2 are MNHEY and SMNVEV (reference sequence). The CDR3 has 15 residues. V shed 2 bases and J shed 3 bases, with 11 bases lying between them. CDR3 amino acids: CASSLSPGIKNIQYF. For the CDR3, the DNA is TGTGCCAGCAGTTTAAGCCCGGGCATCAAAAACATTCAGTACTTC.

The chain combines TRBV5-5 with TRBJ2-7; D is undetermined. V was shortened by 6 bases and J by 3 bases, with 16 bases between the two germline ends. Per the germline V gene, CDR1 is SGHKS and CDR2 is YYEKEE (reference sequence). The CDR3 is made up of 14 amino acids. The CDR3 sequence: CASTTGSTFYEQYF. The CDR3 bases are TGTGCCAGCACCACCGGGTCGACGTTCTACGAGCAGTACTTC.

The rearrangement joins TRBV6-6 to TRBJ2-5; D ambiguous. The germline gives CDR1 MNHNY, CDR2 SVGAGI (reference sequence). This CDR3 contains 16 residues. The germline V and J ends were trimmed by 0 bases and 0 bases, with 11 bases remaining between them. CDR3 coding DNA: TGTGCCAGCAGTTACTCAGGACCCACGTACCAAGAGACCCAGTACTTC. Amino acids: CASSYSGPTYQETQYF.

This chain connects TRBV7-2 to TRBJ2-7; a possible D gene is TRBD2 (7 bases). Germline CDR1 SGHTA, CDR2 FQGNSA. Trimming removed 3 bases at V and 0 bases at J, with 24 bases between. The CDR3 length is 19 residues. This chain's CDR3 is CASSFLLIAGAMSSYEQYF. The DNA of the CDR3 is TGTGCCAGCAGCTTTCTTTTGATTGCGGGGGCGATGAGCTCCTACGAGCAGTACTTC.